One sample yielded the 12 T cell receptor beta chains listed below, sequenced in a study of cytomegalovirus exposure and HLA in healthy donors. This PCR relied on a set of 60 Vbeta primers and 13 Jbeta primers. TCRdb's copy holds only in-frame clones and misses some; the assay was immunoSEQ multiplex PCR. This sample has about 170,000 clones; about 88% occur once, and the top ten carry approximately 2.5%. Sample: PBMCs. Receptors originate from a man aged 25-40 years in good health and CMV-seropositive.

J is TRBJ2-5 and V is TRBV19, with D possibly being TRBD1 (6 bases). The CDR3 extends over 14 amino acids. Germline CDR1 LNHDA, CDR2 SQIVND (reference sequence). Deletions cut 4 bases from V and 4 bases from J, with 13 bases between. CDR3 sequence: CASSTTGSGETQYF. The CDR3 DNA reads as TGTGCCAGTAGTACGACAGGTTCGGGAGAGACCCAGTACTTC.

The rearrangement uses TRBV19 and TRBJ1-1, with 7 bases fitting TRBD1. This CDR3 has 14 amino acids. Germline V gene lookup returns CDR1 LNHDA and CDR2 SQIVND (reference sequence). J lost 1 base, V lost 3 bases, and 2 bases had no gene match. The CDR3 here is CASSIWTGNTEAFF. The CDR3 coding sequence is TGTGCCAGTAGTATTTGGACAGGGAACACTGAAGCTTTCTTT.

This chain joins TRBV7-9 and TRBJ2-2; TRBD1 is a possible D gene (7 bases). Germline CDR1 reads SEHNR; CDR2 reads FQNEAQ (reference sequence). The V and J ends lost 5 bases and 6 bases respectively, with 22 bases between them. The CDR3 has 17 amino acids. DNA of the CDR3: TGTGCCAGCAGCCGACTAGTTGGGACAGCAGCCTCCGGGGAGCTGTTTTTT. Translated: CASSRLVGTAASGELFF.

The chain carries TRBV5-6 and TRBJ1-1; possibly TRBD1 for D (5 bases). Germline CDR1 SGHDT, CDR2 YYEEEE. The CDR3 is made up of 14 amino acids. V was cut by 5 bases and J by 3 bases, with 14 bases left in between. In DNA form, the CDR3 reads TGTGCCAGCAGGCCGGAAGGGGCCGACACTGAAGCTTTCTTT. Translated: CASRPEGADTEAFF.

V is TRBV7-2 and J is TRBJ1-3; 7 positions match TRBD1. This CDR3 region has 13 residues. The J segment lost 4 bases and the V segment lost 5 bases, leaving 2 bases of the junction unmatched. Germline values: CDR1 SGHTA, CDR2 FQGNSA. The CDR3 loop is CASSRDSGNTIYF. For the CDR3, the DNA is TGTGCCAGCAGCCGGGACAGCGGAAACACCATATATTTT.

The chain has TRBV7-9 and TRBJ2-7; 7 nucleotides agree with TRBD1. CDR3 size: 15 residues. CDR1 and CDR2 from the germline V gene are SEHNR and FQNEAQ (reference sequence). The trim removed 1 base at V and 0 bases at J, leaving 3 bases unmatched. This chain's CDR3 is CASSLGQGSSYEQYF. DNA of the CDR3: TGTGCCAGCAGCTTAGGACAGGGAAGCTCCTACGAGCAGTACTTC.

The J gene is TRBJ1-2, the V gene TRBV5-1, with D possibly TRBD1 on 5 matching bases. Germline V CDR1 and CDR2: SGHRS, YFSETQ. V lost 4 bases and J 0 bases, leaving 13 bases between the germline ends. This CDR3 is built from 15 residues. CDR3: CASSPEGEPNYGYTF. In nucleotides, the CDR3 is TGCGCCAGCAGCCCGGAAGGGGAACCTAACTATGGCTACACCTTC.

V is TRBV6-5 and J is TRBJ1-3; 9 bases are shared with TRBD1. The CDR3 contains 15 residues. Germline assignment: CDR1 MNHEY and CDR2 SVGAGI. With 6 bases clipped from V and 0 bases from J, the junction kept 3 bases outside the gene matches. The CDR3, as DNA: TGTGCCAGCAGCAAACAGGGGGCCTCTGGAAACACCATATATTTT. Protein sequence: CASSKQGASGNTIYF.

The chain combines TRBV7-9 with TRBJ2-5; TRBD2 is a possible D gene (6 bases). Germline assignment: CDR1 SEHNR and CDR2 FQNEAQ (reference sequence). V was cut by 1 base and J by 5 bases, with 14 bases left in between. The length of the CDR3 is 15 residues. The DNA of the CDR3 is TGTGCCAGCAGCTTAGGGTCGGGAGCGGGTGAGACCCAGTACTTC. Its protein product is CASSLGSGAGETQYF.

V and J are TRBV7-2 and TRBJ1-4; D not certain. Deletions cut 5 bases from V and 5 bases from J, with 9 bases between. This CDR3 comprises 13 residues. In germline, CDR1 is SGHTA, CDR2 FQGNSA. The CDR3 bases are TGTGCCAGCAGCGGGAGAATCAATGAAAAACTGTTTTTT. This codes for CASSGRINEKLFF.

The chain combines TRBV5-1 with TRBJ1-2, with D possibly matching TRBD1 (6 bases). The CDR3 runs 15 residues. CDR1 and CDR2 (germline): SGHRS, YFSETQ. V lost 4 bases to trimming and J lost 0 bases, with 13 bases between them. The CDR3 bases are TGCGCCAGCAGCCCAGAGGGGGGGACTAACTATGGCTACACCTTC. Its translation: CASSPEGGTNYGYTF.

This chain uses TRBV28 with TRBJ1-2, with D possibly being TRBD1 (5 bases). Trimming took 2 bases from V and 1 from J, leaving 8 bases between them. The CDR3 loop spans 14 amino acids. CDR1 and CDR2 from the germline V gene are MDHEN and SYDVKM. CDR3 coding DNA: TGTGCCAGCAGTTTAACAGGCATTAACTATGGCTACACCTTC. It yields the protein CASSLTGINYGYTF.